This TCR beta chain stems from a study of shared clonotypes between healthy human individuals. Study at large: Per-donor plates numbered three CD4 naive, three CD4 memory, two CD8 naive and one CD8 memory.

Naive CD8 isolation took CD45RO-negative cells positively selected for CCR7 and excluded terminally differentiated effector memory CD45RA+ cells. Caucasian adults residing in Nashville, Tennessee made up all the donors. The CDR3 length is 14 residues. Trimming took 3 bases from V and 6 from J, leaving 15 bases between them. CDR1 SGHDT and CDR2 YYEEEE come from the germline V gene. Authors' analysis steps: Filtering differed for immunoSEQ, which gave only junction sequences without quality scores. Sequencing used immunoSEQ multiplex PCR; TCRdb keeps in-frame clones, though not all of them. From that table come the V and J calls and clone size; the DNA was used to work out D and trimming. The sample includes around 1.9 million clones, about 93% of them seen just once.

This chain links TRBV5-6 with TRBJ1-2; no firm D call. The sample consisted of naive CD8+ T cells from PBMCs. This clonotype originated in a man younger than 35 in good health. Some clones in this sample may be carry-over from other donors' samples. CDR3 sequence (DNA): TGTGCCAGCAGCTCAGACTATCCCCAGAATGGCTACACCTTC. Amino acid sequence: CASSSDYPQNGYTF.